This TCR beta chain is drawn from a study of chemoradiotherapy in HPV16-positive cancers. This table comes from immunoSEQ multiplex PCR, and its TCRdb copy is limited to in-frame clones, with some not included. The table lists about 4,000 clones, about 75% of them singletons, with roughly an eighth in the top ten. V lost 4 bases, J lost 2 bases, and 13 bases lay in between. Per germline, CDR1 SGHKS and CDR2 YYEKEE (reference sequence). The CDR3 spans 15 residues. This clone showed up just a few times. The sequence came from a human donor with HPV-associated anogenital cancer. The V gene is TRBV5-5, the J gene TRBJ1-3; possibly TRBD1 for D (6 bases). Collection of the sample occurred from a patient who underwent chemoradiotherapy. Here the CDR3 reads CASSARGQAGNTIYF. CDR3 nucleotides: TGTGCCAGCAGCGCCAGGGGACAAGCTGGAAACACCATATATTTT.